This T cell receptor (beta chain) was profiled in a study of blood T cell repertoires in COVID-19 (dated by TCRdb to the early 2020s). With respect to the entire study: Samples covering the acute and convalescent phases of COVID-19 were provided by collaborators in the United States, Italy and Spain. The prospective study material was composed of cDNA or gDNA derived from T cells, B-cell-depleted T cells, or PBMCs. Subjects who had been exposed to COVID-19, were actively infected with it, or had recovered from it provided the deeply sampled blood TCRbeta repertoires that made up the dataset. The repertoires were made available in a free public database intended to serve as a resource for research on the immune response to SARS-CoV-2. Samples came from the ongoing ImmuneRACE study (first 160 participants) plus 1,254 subjects from 6 global collaborators. The sample metadata nearly always contained a de-identified subject ID, COVID-19 status, age in years and sex. Where available, HLA class I and class II types were obtained from metadata supplied by the sample provider rather than from assay-based typing.

V lost 6 bases and J lost 4 bases; the stretch between them is 12 bases long. Inclusive of the bounding cysteine and phenylalanine, the CDR3 is 13 residues long. Of the read, only the CDR3 DNA is kept; its 39 bases are in frame from base 1. The immunoSEQ Assay, a bias-controlled multiplex PCR, was used to amplify TCRbeta CDR3 regions from genomic DNA. The paper's data handling went like this. The number of nucleated cells in each sample was estimated by amplification of reference gene primers within the assay. To quantify the absolute abundance of each unique TCRbeta CDR3 rearrangement, sequence reads were collapsed and filtered. For each sample, productive Simpson clonality was calculated by taking the square root of Simpson's diversity index across productive rearrangements. TCRdb's version of the immuneACCESS table is confined to in-frame rearrangements and falls short of the full clone set. An unresolved V gene accounts for under half of the shortfall where checked; the remainder is of unknown origin. V and J calls and clone size come straight from that table; D and trimming were deduced from the DNA. Here the sample has 64,000 or so clones; about nine tenths occur a single time. The ten most abundant clones make up approximately 1.6% of the sample.

Concerning this clone: The target of this receptor is not known. No per-base quality is available; no much larger clone lies one base away.

Each collaborating institution followed its own protocols to collect whole blood in K2EDTA tubes. Collaborator samples were shipped for TCRbeta analysis as frozen whole blood, isolated PBMCs, or DNA extracted from either sample type. Study-wide findings and limitations: The quantity of clinical and demographic metadata differed by source and by participant and was supplied without curation.

The chain is assembled from TRBV12-3 or TRBV12-4 and TRBJ1-1, with the D gene call left open. The sequence came from a human donor in a cohort sampled during active COVID-19. The material sequenced was peripheral blood. CDR3 sequence: CASSPRRSTEAFF. The nucleotide sequence reads as follows: TGTGCCAGCAGCCCCCGCCGGAGCACTGAAGCTTTCTTT.